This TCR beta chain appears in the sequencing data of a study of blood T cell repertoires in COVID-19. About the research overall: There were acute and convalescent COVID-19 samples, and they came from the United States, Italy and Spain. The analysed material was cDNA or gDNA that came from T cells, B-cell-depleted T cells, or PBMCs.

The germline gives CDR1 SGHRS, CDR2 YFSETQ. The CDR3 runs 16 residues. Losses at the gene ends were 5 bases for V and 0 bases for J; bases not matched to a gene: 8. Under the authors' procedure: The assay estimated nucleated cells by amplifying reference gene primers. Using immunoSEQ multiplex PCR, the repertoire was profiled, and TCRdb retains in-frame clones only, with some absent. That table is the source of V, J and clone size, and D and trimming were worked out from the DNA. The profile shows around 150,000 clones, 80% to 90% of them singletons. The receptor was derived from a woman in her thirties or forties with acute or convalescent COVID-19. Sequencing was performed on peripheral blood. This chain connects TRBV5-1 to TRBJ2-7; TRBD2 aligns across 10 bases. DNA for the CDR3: TGCGCCAGCAGGGACCCGCTAGCGGGGGACTCCTACGAGCAGTACTTC. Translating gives CASRDPLAGDSYEQYF.